One and the same sample provided the 25 T cell receptor beta chains below, sequenced in a study of shared clonotypes between healthy human individuals. The table came from immunoSEQ multiplex PCR; TCRdb's copy has only in-frame clones and leaves some out. Counted here are approximately 1.4 million clones, approximately 98% occurring once; the ten biggest clones make up approximately 0.45%. Sequencing was done on a sample of naive CD4+ T cells sorted from blood. Subset indicated: CD45RA+ positively selected. The source of these receptors is a man in his thirties or forties in good health.

This chain links TRBV9 with TRBJ2-1; TRBD2 matches at 8 bases. V lost 0 bases, J lost 3 bases, and 14 bases stayed unmatched. Germline V gene sequence: CDR1 SGDLS, CDR2 YYNGEE. The CDR3 is made up of 19 amino acids. This CDR3 is CASSVAGTSSPVGYNEQFF. The CDR3 DNA sequence: TGTGCCAGCAGCGTAGCAGGGACTAGTAGCCCCGTTGGCTACAATGAGCAGTTCTTC.

Here the CDR3 reads CAISDTGTSGRLYEQFF. The CDR3 DNA reads TGTGCCATCAGTGATACAGGGACTAGCGGGAGATTATATGAGCAGTTCTTC. The V call is TRBV10-3, the J call TRBJ2-1; 14 bases map to TRBD2. CDR3 length equals 17 residues. CDR1 and CDR2 (germline): ENHRY, SYGVKD. The J segment lost 8 bases and the V segment lost 3 bases, leaving 9 bases of the junction unmatched.

The J gene is TRBJ2-2, the V gene TRBV18; the match to TRBD2 covers 12 bases. The trim removed 4 bases at V and 5 bases at J, leaving 2 bases unmatched. The CDR3 spans 15 residues. Per germline, CDR1 KGHSH and CDR2 LQKENI. CDR3 nucleotides: TGTGCCAGCTCACGAGGACTAGCGGGGACCGGGGAGCTGTTTTTT. This sequence encodes CASSRGLAGTGELFF.

This clone has a single count. The chain is built from TRBV6-5 and TRBJ2-5, with 10 bases lining up with TRBD2. The V gene end was trimmed by 3 bases and the J gene end by 5 bases; junction bases not matched to a gene: 9. This CDR3 region has 16 residues. Germline values: CDR1 MNHEY, CDR2 SVGAGI. The CDR3 coding sequence is TGTGCCAGCAGTTATTCCCTAGCGGGAGATCGGGAGACCCAGTACTTC. Protein product: CASSYSLAGDRETQYF.

This sequence joins TRBV11-2 and TRBJ2-5; no definite D call. V was pared by 0 bases and J by 7 bases, with 3 bases between. Germline values: CDR1 SGHAT, CDR2 FQNNGV. This CDR3 spans 11 amino acids. This CDR3 is CASSLDVTQYF. The CDR3 DNA follows: TGTGCCAGCAGCTTAGACGTGACCCAGTACTTC.

The V and J genes are TRBV29-1 and TRBJ2-3; maybe TRBD1 (6 bases). The CDR3 runs 12 residues. V lost 7 bases, J lost 3 bases, and 11 bases lay in between. Germline V CDR1 and CDR2: SQVTM, ANQGSEA. CDR3 in amino acids: CSAEQGTDTQYF. CDR3 DNA: TGCAGCGCAGAACAGGGAACAGATACGCAGTATTTT.

The J gene is TRBJ2-3, the V gene TRBV7-9, with TRBD2 identical over 7 bases. The J segment lost 4 bases and the V segment lost 6 bases, leaving 10 bases of the junction unmatched. Germline V gene lookup returns CDR1 SEHNR and CDR2 FQNEAQ (reference sequence). The CDR3 runs 15 residues. The CDR3 DNA reads as TGTGCCAGCAGACAGAGCGGGAAACCCCCAGATACGCAGTATTTT. It yields the protein CASRQSGKPPDTQYF.

J is TRBJ2-3 and V is TRBV2; D may be TRBD1 (7 bases). The CDR3 has 14 amino acids. The V gene lost 6 bases and the J gene lost 4 bases, with 14 bases spanning the gap. Germline V gives CDR1 SNHLY, CDR2 FYNNEI. The CDR3 here is CASRGGTESDTQYF. In DNA form, the CDR3 reads TGTGCCAGCAGGGGCGGGACAGAATCAGATACGCAGTATTTT.

The chain uses TRBV18 and TRBJ2-1, with D uncertain. The CDR3 consists of 16 residues. V lost 3 bases, J lost 2 bases, and 14 bases lay in between. Germline V lookup: CDR1 KGHSH, CDR2 LQKENI. CDR3 sequence reads: CASSPPNARPYNEQFF. The CDR3 nucleotides read TGTGCCAGCTCACCTCCCAACGCGCGGCCCTACAATGAGCAGTTCTTC.

The chain couples TRBV6-4 to TRBJ2-7; 9 bases are a match to TRBD1. The CDR3 runs to 15 residues. After removal of 7 bases from V and 5 bases from J, the junction contained 12 bases not matched to a gene. Germline assignment: CDR1 MRHNA and CDR2 SNTAGT. The DNA for the CDR3 is TGTGCCAGCATCCGTCTCCGGGACAGGGCGGACGAGCAGTACTTC. Its translation is CASIRLRDRADEQYF.

The CDR3 region is CASSAHGTSVSYEQYF. CDR3 DNA sequence: TGTGCCAGCAGCGCCCACGGGACTAGCGTCTCCTACGAGCAGTACTTC. The chain is built from TRBV7-3 and TRBJ2-7; TRBD2 aligns across 10 bases. The CDR3 has 16 residues. Germline V lookup: CDR1 SGHTA, CDR2 FQGTGA. V shed 5 bases and J 0 bases; nucleotides not matched to a gene: 7.

The J gene is TRBJ1-1, the V gene TRBV12-5, with D unclear. The CDR3 consists of 13 residues. The V gene lost 7 bases and the J gene lost 5 bases, with 14 bases spanning the gap. Germline CDR1 LGHNT, CDR2 FRNRAP. The CDR3 loop reads CASAPRGETEAFF. Here the CDR3 DNA reads TGTGCTAGTGCCCCCCGGGGAGAGACTGAAGCTTTCTTT.

Concerning this clone itself: This CDR3 is also generated by other DNA sequences in the sample. V and J are TRBV5-5 and TRBJ2-6; a possible D gene is TRBD2 (6 bases). Germline V CDR1 and CDR2: SGHKS, YYEKEE (reference sequence). V gave up 2 bases and J gave up 0 bases, with 12 bases separating them. The CDR3 has 17 amino acids. Here the CDR3 reads CASSLAGSSSGANVLTF. Here the CDR3 DNA reads TGTGCCAGCAGCTTAGCGGGTAGTAGCTCTGGGGCCAACGTCCTGACTTTC.

The chain employs TRBV9 and TRBJ2-3, with 8 nucleotides matching TRBD1. The CDR3 extends over 14 amino acids. CDR1 and CDR2 from the germline V gene are SGDLS and YYNGEE. Trimming removed 0 bases from V and 5 bases from J; junction bases left unmatched: 2. The CDR3 region is CASSVEQGGDTQYF. The CDR3 region has the DNA TGTGCCAGCAGCGTAGAACAGGGGGGAGATACGCAGTATTTT.

This chain joins TRBV7-2 and TRBJ2-7; possible D gene TRBD2, 6 bases. CDR1 is SGHTA and CDR2 is FQGNSA in the germline V gene. Trimming removed 5 bases from V and 0 bases from J, with 14 bases in between. This CDR3 has 15 amino acids. The CDR3 spells CASSRDWYSSYEQYF. CDR3 bases: TGTGCCAGCAGCCGGGACTGGTATAGCTCCTACGAGCAGTACTTC.

The chain recombines TRBV29-1 with TRBJ2-3; no definite D call. Trimming cost V 4 bases and J 4 bases, with 9 bases left between them. The germline gives CDR1 SQVTM, CDR2 ANQGSEA. CDR3 length: 12 amino acids. The CDR3 loop is CSVVTTADTQYF. In DNA, the CDR3 is TGCAGCGTTGTAACTACGGCAGATACGCAGTATTTT.

The gene calls are TRBV7-3 and TRBJ1-1; tentative D call: TRBD1 (5 bases). The CDR3 loop spans 14 amino acids. The V gene lost 5 bases and the J gene lost 0 bases, with 10 bases spanning the gap. Looked up from germline, CDR1 is SGHTA and CDR2 is FQGTGA. The CDR3 nucleotides read TGTGCCAGCAGCCCCAGGACAATGAACACTGAAGCTTTCTTT. Amino acid sequence: CASSPRTMNTEAFF.

J is TRBJ1-4 and V is TRBV7-9, with a weak D call TRBD1 (6 bases). The CDR3 runs 11 residues. The V end lost 10 bases, the J end lost 8 bases, and 11 bases lay between the germline ends. Germline lookup yields CDR1 SEHNR and CDR2 FQNEAQ (reference sequence). For the CDR3, the DNA is TGTGCCACTCCAGGGGAAGAAAAACTGTTTTTT. This encodes CATPGEEKLFF.

The chain employs TRBV5-1 and TRBJ1-2; D is perhaps TRBD1 (5 bases). Germline lookup yields CDR1 SGHRS and CDR2 YFSETQ. V was pared by 3 bases and J by 3 bases, with 18 bases between. CDR3 size: 16 residues. This CDR3 is CASSSHNPTDDYGYTF. CDR3 bases: TGCGCCAGCAGCTCCCATAATCCGACAGATGACTATGGCTACACCTTC.

The rearrangement uses TRBV2 and TRBJ2-1; TRBD2 matches at 9 bases. CDR1 is SNHLY and CDR2 is FYNNEI in the germline V gene. The CDR3 consists of 15 residues. Trimming at V came to 6 bases and at J to 5 bases, leaving 8 bases not matched to a gene. The CDR3: CASRKSGRPHNEQFF. For the CDR3, the DNA is TGTGCCAGCAGAAAGAGCGGGAGGCCCCACAATGAGCAGTTCTTC.

The V and J genes are TRBV7-2 and TRBJ1-5; no definite D call. This CDR3 comprises 14 residues. V lost 1 base and J 6 bases, leaving 10 bases between the germline ends. CDR1 and CDR2 (germline): SGHTA, FQGNSA. CDR3 residues: CASSLGVGSQPQHF. In DNA, the CDR3 is TGTGCCAGCAGCTTAGGAGTAGGGTCTCAGCCCCAGCATTTT.

The chain combines TRBV7-2 with TRBJ2-7; D gene unclear. Germline V lookup: CDR1 SGHTA, CDR2 FQGNSA. The CDR3 loop spans 15 amino acids. Trimming pared 5 bases from V and 7 bases from J, leaving 21 bases between. The CDR3 region has the DNA TGTGCCAGCAGCCCGCGGCGGACCTACAGTGAAGAGCAGTACTTC. This translates into CASSPRRTYSEEQYF.

The DNA of the CDR3 is TGTGCCATCAGTGCTGAAAGCGGGAATGTAAACATTCAGTACTTC. Amino acids: CAISAESGNVNIQYF. The J gene is TRBJ2-4, the V gene TRBV10-3; the match to TRBD2 covers 7 bases. This CDR3 is built from 15 residues. V gave up 4 bases and J gave up 6 bases; unmatched junction bases: 9. Germline V gene sequence: CDR1 ENHRY, CDR2 SYGVKD.

This sequence joins TRBV18 and TRBJ2-7; the D call may be TRBD1 or TRBD2 (5 bases each). Germline assignment: CDR1 KGHSH and CDR2 LQKENI. V shed 6 bases and J shed 5 bases, with 17 bases lying between them. The CDR3 runs 14 residues. For the CDR3, the DNA is TGTGCCAGCTCCAGGGAGAGCTTCGCCGACGAGCAGTACTTC. It specifies CASSRESFADEQYF.

The chain combines TRBV7-2 with TRBJ1-3; D not resolved. V lost 5 bases and J lost 4, with 15 bases in between. The CDR3 loop spans 15 amino acids. Per germline, CDR1 SGHTA and CDR2 FQGNSA. The DNA for the CDR3 is TGTGCCAGCAGCCCCGGACCGCAAGGGGGAAACACCATATATTTT. Protein: CASSPGPQGGNTIYF.